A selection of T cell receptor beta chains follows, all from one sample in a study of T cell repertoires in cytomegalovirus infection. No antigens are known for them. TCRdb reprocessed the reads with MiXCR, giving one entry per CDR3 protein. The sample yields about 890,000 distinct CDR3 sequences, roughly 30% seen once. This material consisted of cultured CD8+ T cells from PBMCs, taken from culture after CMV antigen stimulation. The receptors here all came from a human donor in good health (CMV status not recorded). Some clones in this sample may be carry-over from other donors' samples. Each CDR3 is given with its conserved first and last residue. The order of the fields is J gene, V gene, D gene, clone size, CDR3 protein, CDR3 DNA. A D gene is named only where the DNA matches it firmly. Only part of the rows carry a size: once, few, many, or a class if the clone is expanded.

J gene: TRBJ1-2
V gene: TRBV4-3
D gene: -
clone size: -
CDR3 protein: CASTHSAGLYGYTF
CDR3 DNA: TGCGCCAGCACCCATTCGGCAGGACTCTATGGCTACACCTTC

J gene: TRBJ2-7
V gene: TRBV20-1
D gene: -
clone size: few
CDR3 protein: CSARPRGGYEQYF
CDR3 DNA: TGCAGTGCTAGACCCAGGGGAGGCTACGAGCAGTACTTC

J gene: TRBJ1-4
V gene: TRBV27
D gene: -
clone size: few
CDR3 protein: CASKKPGEKLFF
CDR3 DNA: TGTGCCAGCAAAAAGCCGGGGGAAAAACTGTTTTTT

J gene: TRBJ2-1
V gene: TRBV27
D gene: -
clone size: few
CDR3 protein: CASSLSVFLRHEQFF
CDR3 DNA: TGTGCCAGCAGTTTATCGGTCTTTCTTAGGCATGAGCAGTTCTTC

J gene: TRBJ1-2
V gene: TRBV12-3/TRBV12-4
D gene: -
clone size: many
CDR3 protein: CASSLALRGPNGYTF
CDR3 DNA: TGTGCCAGCAGTTTAGCGTTAAGAGGGCCCAATGGCTACACCTTC

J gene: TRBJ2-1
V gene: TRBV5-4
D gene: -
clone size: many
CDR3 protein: CASSWGLYNEQFF
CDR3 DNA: TGTGCCAGCAGCTGGGGACTCTACAATGAGCAGTTCTTC

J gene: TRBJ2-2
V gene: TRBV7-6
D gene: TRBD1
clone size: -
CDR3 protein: CASSLGTGGAGELFF
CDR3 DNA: TGTGCCAGCAGCCTAGGGACAGGGGGCGCCGGGGAGCTGTTTTTT

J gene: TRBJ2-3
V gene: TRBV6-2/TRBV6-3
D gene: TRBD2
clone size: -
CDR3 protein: CASSYRTSGGQSTDTQYF
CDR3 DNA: TGTGCCAGCAGTTACCGGACTAGCGGGGGCCAAAGCACAGATACGCAGTATTTT

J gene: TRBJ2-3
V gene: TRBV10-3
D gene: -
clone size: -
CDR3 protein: CASVFRDLQYF
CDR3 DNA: TGTGCCAGCGTATTTCGGGACTTGCAGTATTTT

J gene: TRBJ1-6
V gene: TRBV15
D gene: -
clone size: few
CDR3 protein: CATSELRGSYNSPLHF
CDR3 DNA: TGTGCCACCAGCGAACTGAGGGGATCCTATAATTCACCCCTCCACTTT

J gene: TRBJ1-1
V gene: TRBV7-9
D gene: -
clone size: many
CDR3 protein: CASSTKFVAFF
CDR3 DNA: TGTGCCAGCAGCACCAAGTTCGTGGCTTTCTTT

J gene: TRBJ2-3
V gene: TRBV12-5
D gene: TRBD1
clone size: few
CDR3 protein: CASDPPQGATDTQYF
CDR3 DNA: TGTGCTAGTGACCCCCCACAGGGGGCAACAGATACGCAGTATTTT

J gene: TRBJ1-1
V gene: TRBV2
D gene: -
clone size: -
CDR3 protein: CASSVEGGGTPVNTEAFF
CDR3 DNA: TGTGCCAGCAGTGTAGAGGGGGGGGGCACACCGGTCAACACTGAAGCTTTCTTT

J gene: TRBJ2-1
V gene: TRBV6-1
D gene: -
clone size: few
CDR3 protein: CASSEGWTANNEQFF
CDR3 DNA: TGTGCCAGCAGTGAAGGCTGGACAGCAAACAATGAGCAGTTCTTC

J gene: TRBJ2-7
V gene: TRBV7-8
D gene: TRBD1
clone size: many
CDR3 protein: CASSLGTGSSSYEQYF
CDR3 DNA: TGTGCCAGCAGCTTGGGGACAGGGTCAAGCTCCTACGAGCAGTACTTC

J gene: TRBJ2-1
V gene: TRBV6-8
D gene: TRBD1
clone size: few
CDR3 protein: CASRSSGQGLNNEQFF
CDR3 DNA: TGTGCCAGCAGAAGCTCAGGACAGGGTCTAAACAATGAGCAGTTCTTC

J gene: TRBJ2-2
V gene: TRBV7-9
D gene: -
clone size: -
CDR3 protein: CASRTRDSTGELFF
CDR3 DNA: TGTGCCAGTCGAACGAGGGATTCCACCGGGGAGCTGTTTTTT